Listed here are 2 T cell receptor beta chains from one sample, sequenced in a study of control samples from healthy donors and cancer patients (dated by TCRdb to about 2020). Library preparation was by the immunoSEQ multiplex PCR assay. This immuneACCESS table, as held by TCRdb, lists in-frame sequences with V and J called but not all clones. Of the missing ones, under half trace to an unresolved V gene in checked studies; the others have no known cause. Present in this sample are around 110,000 clones, roughly 92% of which were seen just once. The top ten clones comprise over 2.5% of the sample. The sequencing sample was made of blood. These receptors all come from a man younger than 45 in good health.

Only one count was recorded for this clone. The chain uses TRBV4-2 and TRBJ1-5, with TRBD1 as a possible D gene (5 bases). Germline CDR1 LGHNA, CDR2 YNFKEQ. There are 16 residues in the CDR3. V was trimmed by 1 base and J by 1 base, leaving 11 bases between them. CDR3 in DNA: TGTGCCAGCAGCCAAGTAGGGGCAGCAAGCAATCAGCCCCAGCATTTT. It codes for CASSQVGAASNQPQHF.

The CDR3 region is CASSLWGQGHYGYTF. CDR3 sequence (DNA): TGTGCCAGCAGCTTGTGGGGACAGGGGCACTATGGCTACACCTTC. The chain uses TRBV5-6 and TRBJ1-2; 10 positions match TRBD1. V gave up 1 base and J gave up 3 bases; unmatched junction bases: 3. The CDR3 contains 15 residues. CDR1 SGHDT and CDR2 YYEEEE come from the germline V gene.